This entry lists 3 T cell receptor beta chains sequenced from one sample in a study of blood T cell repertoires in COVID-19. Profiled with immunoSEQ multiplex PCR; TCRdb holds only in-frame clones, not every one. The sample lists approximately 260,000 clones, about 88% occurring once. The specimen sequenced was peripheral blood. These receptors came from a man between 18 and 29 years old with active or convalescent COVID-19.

CDR3 loop: CASSQVLYSGNTIYF. The CDR3, as DNA: TGCGCCAGCAGCCAAGTCCTTTACTCTGGAAACACCATATATTTT. The rearrangement joins TRBV4-1 to TRBJ1-3, with D unresolved. The germline CDR1 and CDR2 sequences are MGHRA and YSYEKL. This CDR3 region has 15 residues. V lost 1 base, J lost 0 bases, and 7 bases lay in between.

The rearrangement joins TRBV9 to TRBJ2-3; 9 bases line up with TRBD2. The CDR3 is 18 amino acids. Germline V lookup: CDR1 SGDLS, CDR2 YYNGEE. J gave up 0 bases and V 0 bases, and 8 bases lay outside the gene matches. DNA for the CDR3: TGTGCCAGCAGCGTAGGGCTAGCGGGACCCACTAGCACAGATACGCAGTATTTT. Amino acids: CASSVGLAGPTSTDTQYF.

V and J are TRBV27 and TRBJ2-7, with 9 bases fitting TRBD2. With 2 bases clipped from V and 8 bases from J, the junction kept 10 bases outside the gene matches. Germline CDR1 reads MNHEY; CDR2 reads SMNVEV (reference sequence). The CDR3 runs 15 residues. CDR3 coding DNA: TGTGCCAGCAGTTTAAAGGTGTTAGCGGGAGTCCAGCAGTACTTC. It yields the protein CASSLKVLAGVQQYF.